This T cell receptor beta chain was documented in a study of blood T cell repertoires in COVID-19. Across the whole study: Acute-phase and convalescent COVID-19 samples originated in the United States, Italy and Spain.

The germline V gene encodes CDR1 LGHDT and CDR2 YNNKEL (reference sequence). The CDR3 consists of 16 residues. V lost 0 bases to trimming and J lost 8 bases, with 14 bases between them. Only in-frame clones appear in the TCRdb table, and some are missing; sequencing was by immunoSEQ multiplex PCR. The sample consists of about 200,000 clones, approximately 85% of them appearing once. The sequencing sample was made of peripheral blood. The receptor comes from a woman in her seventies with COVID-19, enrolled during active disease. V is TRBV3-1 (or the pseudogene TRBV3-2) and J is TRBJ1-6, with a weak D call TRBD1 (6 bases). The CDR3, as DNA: TGTGCCAGCAGCCAAGAGGGGGGGCGACGGGATTCACCCCTCCACTTT. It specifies CASSQEGGRRDSPLHF.